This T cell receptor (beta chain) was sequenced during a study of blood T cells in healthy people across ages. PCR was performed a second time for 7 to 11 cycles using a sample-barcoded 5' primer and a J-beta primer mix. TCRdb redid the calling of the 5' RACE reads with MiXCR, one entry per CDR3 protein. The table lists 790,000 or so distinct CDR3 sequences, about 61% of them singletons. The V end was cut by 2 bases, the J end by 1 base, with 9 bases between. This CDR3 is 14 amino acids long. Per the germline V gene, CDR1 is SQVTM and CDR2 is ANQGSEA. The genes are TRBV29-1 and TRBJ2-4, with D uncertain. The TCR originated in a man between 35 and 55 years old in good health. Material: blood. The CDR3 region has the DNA TGCAGCGTTGAATACGTGTTGGCCAAAAACATTCAGTACTTC. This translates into CSVEYVLAKNIQYF.